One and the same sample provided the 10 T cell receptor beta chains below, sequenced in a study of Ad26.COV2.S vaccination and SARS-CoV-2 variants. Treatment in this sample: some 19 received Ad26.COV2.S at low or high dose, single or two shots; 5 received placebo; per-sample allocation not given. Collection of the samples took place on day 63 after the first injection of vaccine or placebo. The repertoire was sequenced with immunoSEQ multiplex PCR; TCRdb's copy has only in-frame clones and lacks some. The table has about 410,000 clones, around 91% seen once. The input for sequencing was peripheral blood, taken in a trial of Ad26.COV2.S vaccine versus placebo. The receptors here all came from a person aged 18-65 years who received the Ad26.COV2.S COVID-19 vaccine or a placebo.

The CDR3 region is CASSYGWRNTIYF. DNA of the CDR3: TGTGCCAGCAGTTACGGGTGGAGAAACACCATATATTTT. The chain combines TRBV6-5 with TRBJ1-3; D is uncertain. The length of the CDR3 is 13 residues. V shed 2 bases and J shed 5 bases, with 7 bases lying between them. The germline gives CDR1 MNHEY, CDR2 SVGAGI.

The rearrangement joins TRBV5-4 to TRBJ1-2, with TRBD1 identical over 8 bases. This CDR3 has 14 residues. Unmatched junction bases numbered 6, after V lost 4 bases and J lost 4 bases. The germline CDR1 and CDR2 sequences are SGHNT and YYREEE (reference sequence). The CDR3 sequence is CASSGQGTFYGYTF. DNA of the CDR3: TGTGCCAGCAGCGGACAGGGAACCTTCTATGGCTACACCTTC.

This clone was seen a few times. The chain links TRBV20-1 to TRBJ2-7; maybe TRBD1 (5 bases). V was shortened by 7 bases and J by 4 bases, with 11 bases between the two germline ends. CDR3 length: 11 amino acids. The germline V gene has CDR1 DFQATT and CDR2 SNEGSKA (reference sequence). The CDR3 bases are TGCAGTGTGGGGCGCGAGTACGAGCAGTACTTC. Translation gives CSVGREYEQYF.

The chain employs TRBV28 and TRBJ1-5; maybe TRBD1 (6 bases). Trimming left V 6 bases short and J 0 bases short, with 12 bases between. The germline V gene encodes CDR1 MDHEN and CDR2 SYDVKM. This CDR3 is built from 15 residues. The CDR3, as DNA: TGTGCCAGCAGGCGAACAGGGTCTAGCAATCAGCCCCAGCATTTT. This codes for CASRRTGSSNQPQHF.

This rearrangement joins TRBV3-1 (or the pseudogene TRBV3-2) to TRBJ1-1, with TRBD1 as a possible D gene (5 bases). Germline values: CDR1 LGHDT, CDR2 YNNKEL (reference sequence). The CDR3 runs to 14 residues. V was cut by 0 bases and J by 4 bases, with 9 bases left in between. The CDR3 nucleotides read TGTGCCAGCAGCCAAGACAGGGTGGGCACTGAAGCTTTCTTT. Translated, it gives CASSQDRVGTEAFF.

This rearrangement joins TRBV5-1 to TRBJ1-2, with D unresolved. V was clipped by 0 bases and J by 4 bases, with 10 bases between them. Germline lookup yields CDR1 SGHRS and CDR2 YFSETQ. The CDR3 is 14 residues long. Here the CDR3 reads CASSLDTIGYGYTF. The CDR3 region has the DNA TGCGCCAGCAGCTTGGACACCATCGGCTATGGCTACACCTTC.

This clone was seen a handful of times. The CDR3 DNA is TGTGCCAGCAGCGCTGGACAGGACAATCAGCCCCAGCATTTT. Translating gives CASSAGQDNQPQHF. V usage is TRBV7-9 and J usage is TRBJ1-5; TRBD1 matches at 7 bases. J gave up 3 bases and V 5 bases, and 4 bases lay outside the gene matches. From germline, CDR1 is SEHNR and CDR2 FQNEAQ (reference sequence). The CDR3 is 14 amino acids.

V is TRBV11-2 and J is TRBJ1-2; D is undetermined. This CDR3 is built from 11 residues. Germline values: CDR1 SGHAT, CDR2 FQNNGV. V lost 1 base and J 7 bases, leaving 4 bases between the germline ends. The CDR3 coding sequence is TGTGCCAGCAGCTTAGGGTCTGGCTACACCTTC. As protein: CASSLGSGYTF.

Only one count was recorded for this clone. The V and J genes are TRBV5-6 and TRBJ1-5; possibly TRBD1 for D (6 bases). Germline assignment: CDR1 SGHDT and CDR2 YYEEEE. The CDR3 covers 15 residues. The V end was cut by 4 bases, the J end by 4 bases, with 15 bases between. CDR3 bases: TGTGCCAGCAGCCAGGGGTTAGGGCCAAATCAGCCCCAGCATTTT. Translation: CASSQGLGPNQPQHF.

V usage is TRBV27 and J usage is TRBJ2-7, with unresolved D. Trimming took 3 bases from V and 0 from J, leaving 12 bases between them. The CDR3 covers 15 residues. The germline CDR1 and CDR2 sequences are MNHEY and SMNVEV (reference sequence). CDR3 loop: CASSFSVSSSYEQYF. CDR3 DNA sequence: TGTGCCAGCAGTTTCAGTGTTAGTAGCTCCTACGAGCAGTACTTC.